A single T cell receptor beta chain is shown here with its context. Its antigen remains unknown. Germline-derived CDR1 and CDR2 are MRHNA and SNTAGT. Unmatched junction bases numbered 4, after V lost 6 bases and J lost 0 bases. The CDR3 consists of 15 residues. Carried by the TCR beta cDNA libraries were unique molecular identifiers. TCRdb re-analysed the PCR reads in MiXCR, keeping a single row per CDR3 protein. Among fewer than 850,000 distinct CDR3 sequences listed, 25% to 30% were seen once. These data belong to a study of post-analysis software for immune sequencing data. Study observations and caveats: Normalized Chao1 diversity was significantly reduced in patients versus controls. The study found TRBV5-6, TRBV5-1 and TRBV20-1 among roughly 5 TRBV segments more frequent in patients than controls.

The sequence was obtained from a girl aged 5-17 years with multiple sclerosis. V gene TRBV6-4 combines with J gene TRBJ2-1, with 8 positions matching TRBD2. The material sequenced was blood. The CDR3 loop reads CASRPLAASYNEQFF. DNA for the CDR3: TGTGCCAGCAGGCCACTAGCGGCCTCCTACAATGAGCAGTTCTTC.